This T cell receptor beta chain was identified during a study of beta chain features in type 1 diabetes. Overall study: Across all samples, over 85 million sorted cells were examined.

Of note for this clone: What it recognizes is unknown.

The entirety of the isolated RNA underwent reverse transcription, so expressed TCRB transcripts were sequenced. Samples of naive, central memory and regulatory T cells yielded a mean of around 3.4 million reads. Method: immunoSEQ multiplex PCR; TCRdb's copy keeps in-frame clones and lacks some. This table holds hundreds of thousands of clones, around 15% found once. With V trimmed by 8 bases and J by 7 bases, 8 bases remained unmatched. This CDR3 is built from 13 residues. The germline gives CDR1 SGHVS, CDR2 FQNEAQ. Findings and caveats of the study: VDJ junctions from type 1 diabetes patients carried fewer insertions and larger deletions. Moderate but significant shortening of TCRB CDR3s was recorded in all four CD4+ subsets from Type 1 diabetes patients. Patients' naive, central memory and regulatory TCRB repertoires appeared more alike than those of healthy donors.

The receptor's source is a man younger than 35 with type 1 diabetes. V usage is TRBV7-8 and J usage is TRBJ1-5, with 7 positions matching TRBD1. The sequenced sample consisted of naive CD4+ T cells from blood. CDR3 nucleotide sequence: TGTGCCAGCGGTGGACAGGTCGACCAGCCCCAGCATTTT. Amino acids: CASGGQVDQPQHF.